This TCR beta chain is from a study of blood T cell repertoires in COVID-19. Per the germline V gene, CDR1 is SGHTS and CDR2 is YDEGEE. CDR3 length: 14 residues. Between the trimmed V and J ends, which lost 3 bases and 0 bases, there was a span of 8 bases. Profiling relied on immunoSEQ multiplex PCR, and the TCRdb table lists in-frame clones only, not all of them. The top ten hold over 7.5% of the sample, which has just over 250,000 clones, about nine tenths seen once. The TCR was taken from a man aged 35 to 55 who had recovered from COVID-19. What was sequenced was peripheral blood. V is TRBV5-8 and J is TRBJ2-3, with D unclear. CDR3 loop: CASSSQRSTDTQYF. The CDR3 DNA reads as TGTGCCAGCAGCTCACAGAGAAGCACAGATACGCAGTATTTT.